The 32 T cell receptor beta chains below come from one sample, sequenced in a study of T-cell memory formation after mild COVID-19. TCRdb ran MiXCR on the 5' RACE reads and lists one entry per CDR3 protein. The table has fewer than 60,000 distinct CDR3 sequences, roughly a quarter seen once. Sequenced input: PBMCs or a T cell subset sorted from them (not recorded which). The receptors shown here come from a man between 18 and 29 years old who had mild COVID-19 (a few samples of this study predate the infection). Cell type and time point are not known.

The chain joins TRBV6-5 to TRBJ1-2; 10 positions match TRBD1. CDR1 and CDR2 from the germline V gene are MNHEY and SVGAGI. CDR3 length equals 16 residues. The ends lost 2 bases at V and 8 bases at J; junction bases unmatched: 11. For the CDR3, the DNA is TGTGCCAGCAGTTACCGACAGGGGGCCGCTCTTCGCGGCTACACCTTC. It yields the protein CASSYRQGAALRGYTF.

This clonotype was counted between two and nine times. The chain has TRBV7-9 and TRBJ2-6; no firm D call. The V gene lost 5 bases and the J gene lost 4 bases, with 21 bases spanning the gap. The CDR3 runs to 18 residues. The germline CDR1 and CDR2 sequences are SEHNR and FQNEAQ (reference sequence). The CDR3 loop is CASSPSLAWSLGANVLTF. The CDR3 DNA reads as TGTGCCAGCAGCCCCTCGTTGGCCTGGTCTCTGGGGGCCAACGTCCTGACTTTC.

The rearrangement joins TRBV5-1 to TRBJ2-1; tentative D call: TRBD2 (5 bases). The CDR3 totals 15 residues. CDR1 and CDR2 (germline): SGHRS, YFSETQ. Trimming removed 1 base from V and 4 bases from J, with 12 bases in between. DNA of the CDR3: TGCGCCAGCAGCTTGACGGGGAAGAATTACAATGAGCAGTTCTTC. Protein: CASSLTGKNYNEQFF.

In this sample, this clonotype turned up a few times. This sequence joins TRBV27 and TRBJ2-1; the D gene is possibly TRBD2 (7 bases). V gave up 8 bases and J gave up 0 bases, with 14 bases separating them. CDR1 is MNHEY and CDR2 is SMNVEV in the germline V gene (reference sequence). This CDR3 contains 15 residues. The DNA for the CDR3 is TGTGCCAGCGGGGGGGCTCGAAGCTCCTACAATGAGCAGTTCTTC. Its protein product is CASGGARSSYNEQFF.

CDR3 amino acids: CASSFEGGSAGANVLTF. Written as DNA, the CDR3 is TGTGCCAGCAGCTTTGAGGGGGGTTCCGCTGGGGCCAACGTCCTGACTTTC. The chain carries TRBV7-9 and TRBJ2-6; the D call may be TRBD1 or TRBD2 (6 bases each). Trimming removed 3 bases from V and 2 bases from J, with 14 bases in between. Germline V CDR1 and CDR2: SEHNR, FQNEAQ (reference sequence). The CDR3 loop spans 17 amino acids. Full variable domain (outside the CDR3, taken from reference TRBV7-9 and TRBJ2-6): DTGVSQNPRHKITKRGQNVTFRCDPISEHNRLYWYRQTLGQGPEFLTYFQNEAQLEKSRLLSDRFSAERPKGSFSTLEIQRTEQGDSAMYLCASSFEGGSAGANVLTFGAGSRLTVL.

The rearrangement uses TRBV11-2 and TRBJ2-7; 7 bases are a match to TRBD2. In germline, CDR1 is SGHAT, CDR2 FQNNGV. The V gene end was trimmed by 6 bases and the J gene end by 3 bases; junction bases not matched to a gene: 5. The CDR3 consists of 13 residues. The CDR3 sequence: CASSGGGSYEQYV. In nucleotides, the CDR3 is TGTGCCAGCAGTGGGGGGGGGAGCTACGAGCAGTACGTC.

The V and J genes are TRBV7-9 and TRBJ2-5; 8 bases are shared with TRBD2. This CDR3 region has 16 residues. Germline V gives CDR1 SEHNR, CDR2 FQNEAQ (reference sequence). V shed 5 bases, J shed 4 bases, and the junction held 12 bases outside the gene matches. CDR3: CASSPGGAGLIETQYF. In nucleotides, the CDR3 is TGTGCCAGCAGCCCCGGGGGGGCGGGATTGATAGAGACCCAGTACTTC.

The V gene is TRBV13, the J gene TRBJ2-7, with a possible D match to TRBD1 (5 bases). Deletions cut 2 bases from V and 4 bases from J, with 6 bases between. The CDR3 runs to 12 residues. CDR1 PRHDT and CDR2 FYEKMQ come from the germline V gene (reference sequence). In DNA form, the CDR3 reads TGTGCCAGCAGCTTAAAGGGGTACGAGCAGTACGTC. Protein sequence: CASSLKGYEQYV.

This chain connects TRBV12-3 or TRBV12-4 to TRBJ1-2; 11 nucleotides match TRBD1. J gave up 4 bases and V 6 bases, and 7 bases lay outside the gene matches. The CDR3 spans 15 residues. The DNA of the CDR3 is TGTGCCAGCAGCACGGGACAGGGGGAACGCTATGGCTACACCTTC. Translating gives CASSTGQGERYGYTF.

Many counts were recorded for this clonotype. One junction end does not reproduce the germline sequence, and a read error may be involved. The genes are TRBV7-7 and TRBJ2-2, with 8 bases aligning to TRBD2. The CDR3 consists of 16 residues. CDR1 is SSHAT, CDR2 FNYEAQ, per germline (reference sequence). The CDR3 DNA is TGTGCTAGCAGCTTAGCGGGGTCAGAGAACACCGGGGAGCTGTTTTTT. Its protein product is CASSLAGSENTGELFF.

This clonotype was observed at least ten times. The chain carries TRBV11-2 and TRBJ2-5, with 12 positions matching TRBD2. The CDR3 length is 15 residues. Trimming at V came to 6 bases and at J to 4 bases, leaving 6 bases not matched to a gene. Per germline, CDR1 SGHAT and CDR2 FQNNGV. CDR3 residues: CASRPSGGAPETQYF. In nucleotides, the CDR3 is TGTGCCAGCAGACCTAGCGGGGGGGCCCCAGAGACCCAGTACTTC. Variable domain in full (rest from reference TRBV11-2 and TRBJ2-5): EAGVAQSPRYKIIEKRQSVAFWCNPISGHATLYWYQQILGQGPKLLIQFQNNGVVDDSQLPKDRFSAERLKGVDSTLKIQPAKLEDSAVYLCASRPSGGAPETQYFGPGTRLLVL.

This clonotype was observed a few times. The V gene is TRBV12-3 or TRBV12-4, the J gene TRBJ1-2; tentatively, D is TRBD1 (6 bases). The length of the CDR3 is 14 residues. The ends were cut back, 5 bases at V and 4 bases at J, with 14 bases in the middle. The CDR3 protein is CASSLGGASYGYTF. CDR3 bases: TGTGCCAGCAGTCTAGGGGGGGCAAGCTATGGCTACACCTTC.

This clonotype was counted only a few times. V usage is TRBV27 and J usage is TRBJ2-7; 7 bases map to TRBD1. The CDR3 consists of 14 residues. J was trimmed by 3 bases and V by 5 bases; bases with no gene match: 7. Germline V gives CDR1 MNHEY, CDR2 SMNVEV (reference sequence). Written as DNA, the CDR3 is TGTGCCAGCAGTCCGAGGACAGGCATCTACGAGCAGTACGTC. Translating gives CASSPRTGIYEQYV.

This clonotype was observed a handful of times. J is TRBJ1-1 and V is TRBV20-1, with D hard to call. The CDR3 has 13 amino acids. Deletions cut 0 bases from V and 5 bases from J, with 10 bases between. Per the germline V gene, CDR1 is DFQATT and CDR2 is SNEGSKA (reference sequence). CDR3 in DNA: TGCAGTGCTAGAGATCTGGCGGAGACTGAAGCTTTCTTT. Translated: CSARDLAETEAFF.

This clonotype was counted only a few times. The chain employs TRBV20-1 and TRBJ2-2; 11 bases are shared with TRBD2. CDR3 length equals 17 residues. V trimming: 3 bases; J trimming: 1 base; junction bases outside the gene matches: 7. Germline V gene sequence: CDR1 DFQATT, CDR2 SNEGSKA (reference sequence). CDR3 loop: CSARGSLAGENTGELFF. As DNA, the CDR3 is TGCAGTGCTAGGGGTTCACTAGCGGGGGAGAACACCGGGGAGCTGTTTTTT.

This clonotype was counted only a few times. This sequence joins TRBV7-7 and TRBJ2-3; D is uncertain. CDR3 size: 14 residues. CDR1 is SSHAT and CDR2 is FNYEAQ in the germline V gene (reference sequence). The V and J ends lost 2 bases and 4 bases respectively, with 10 bases between them. The CDR3 sequence is CASSLSPGADTQYF. DNA for the CDR3: TGTGCCAGCAGCTTAAGCCCGGGCGCAGATACGCAGTATTTT.

The genes are TRBV10-3 and TRBJ2-1; 9 bases agree with TRBD1. The CDR3 has 14 residues. V was pared by 10 bases and J by 8 bases, with 12 bases of the junction left unmatched. Germline CDR1 ENHRY, CDR2 SYGVKD. As DNA, the CDR3 is TGTGCCACCGTAACAGGGGGCGAGACGGATGAGCAGTTCTTC. Translation gives CATVTGGETDEQFF.

The V gene is TRBV20-1, the J gene TRBJ1-1, with TRBD1 matching over 10 bases. V gave up 3 bases and J gave up 10 bases; unmatched junction bases: 17. This CDR3 region has 16 residues. From germline, CDR1 is DFQATT and CDR2 SNEGSKA (reference sequence). The DNA for the CDR3 is TGCAGTGCTAGCTTAGGGACAGGGGCTTTTGTTAGGGTAGCTTTCTTT. Protein product: CSASLGTGAFVRVAFF.

This clonotype came up a few times. The CDR3, as DNA: TGCAGCGTTGATAGGGCAGGGGAGACCCAGTACTTC. Residues: CSVDRAGETQYF. The chain employs TRBV29-1 and TRBJ2-5; the D gene is possibly TRBD1 (5 bases). Germline CDR1 SQVTM, CDR2 ANQGSEA. CDR3 length equals 12 residues. Trimming took 3 bases from V and 5 from J, leaving 10 bases between them.

J is TRBJ1-5 and V is TRBV7-9, with D unclear. Trimming removed 5 bases at V and 4 bases at J, with 9 bases between. The CDR3 loop spans 13 amino acids. Germline V CDR1 and CDR2: SEHNR, FQNEAQ (reference sequence). CDR3 region: CASSRTSNQPQHF. For the CDR3, the DNA is TGTGCCAGCAGCAGAACAAGTAATCAGCCCCAGCATTTT.

The genes are TRBV21-1 and TRBJ1-5; TRBD1, as called in the table, went unchecked against the DNA. TRBV21-1 is flagged as a pseudogene. This CDR3 region has 18 residues. CDR3 loop: CASSKENGEDRGNQPQHF. CDR3 DNA: TGTGCCAGCAGCAAAGAAAACGGCGAGGACAGGGGAAATCAGCCCCAGCATTTT.

This clonotype has more than one count but fewer than ten. The rearrangement uses TRBV4-1 and TRBJ1-2, with D possibly TRBD1 on 5 matching bases. Germline V gene sequence: CDR1 MGHRA, CDR2 YSYEKL. The CDR3 sequence is 15 residues long. With 3 bases removed from V and 0 bases from J, the gap between germline ends came to 11 bases. The CDR3 sequence is CASSQRDGANYGYTF. The DNA for the CDR3 is TGCGCCAGCAGCCAGCGGGACGGAGCTAACTATGGCTACACCTTC.

This clonotype was picked up many times. This sequence joins TRBV2 and TRBJ2-1, with D unclear. CDR3 length: 15 residues. Trimming removed 7 bases from V and 4 bases from J, with 17 bases in between. Germline lookup yields CDR1 SNHLY and CDR2 FYNNEI. The CDR3 DNA follows: TGTGCCAGCACCCCGTTTAAAGGAACGTACAATGAGCAGTTCTTC. It encodes CASTPFKGTYNEQFF. The whole variable domain, filled in from reference TRBV2 and TRBJ2-1, reads EPEVTQTPSHQVTQMGQEVILRCVPISNHLYFYWYRQILGQKVEFLVSFYNNEISEKSEIFDDQFSVERPDGSNFTLKIRSTKLEDSAMYFCASTPFKGTYNEQFFGPGTRLTVL.

This clonotype came up a few times. V usage is TRBV9 and J usage is TRBJ2-2, with 9 bases matching TRBD1. The CDR3 runs 18 residues. The junction had 11 bases not matched to a gene; V was cut back by 4 bases and J by 1 base. Germline assignment: CDR1 SGDLS and CDR2 YYNGEE. The CDR3 here is CASSLNTGGYLNTGELFF. As DNA, the CDR3 is TGTGCCAGCAGCTTAAACACAGGGGGCTACTTGAACACCGGGGAGCTGTTTTTT.

This clonotype was observed a few times. The rearrangement uses TRBV25-1 and TRBJ2-7, with a possible D match to TRBD1 (6 bases). Trimming left V 3 bases short and J 4 bases short, with 13 bases between. Germline V lookup: CDR1 MGHDK, CDR2 SYGVNS. The CDR3 spans 14 residues. CDR3 nucleotide sequence: TGTGCCAGCAGTGACTTTGGCAGGGGATACGAGCAGTACTTC. Translating gives CASSDFGRGYEQYF.

This clonotype was seen a handful of times. The J gene is TRBJ2-7, the V gene TRBV6-2 or TRBV6-3; 11 bases agree with TRBD2. After removal of 5 bases from V and 3 bases from J, the junction contained 3 bases not matched to a gene. CDR1 MNHEY and CDR2 SVGEGT come from the germline V gene. The CDR3 contains 14 residues. As DNA, the CDR3 is TGTGCCAGCAGTGGGACTAGCGGATACTACGAGCAGTACTTC. This gives the protein CASSGTSGYYEQYF.

The genes are TRBV20-1 and TRBJ2-7; 8 bases are shared with TRBD1. This CDR3 is built from 15 residues. The ends lost 1 base at V and 0 bases at J; junction bases unmatched: 5. Per germline, CDR1 DFQATT and CDR2 SNEGSKA (reference sequence). The CDR3 DNA is TGCAGTGCTAGAGGGCCCGACAGGGGCTCCTACGAGCAGTACTTC. Residues: CSARGPDRGSYEQYF.

The V and J genes are TRBV7-6 and TRBJ1-6; D gene uncertain. This CDR3 has 14 residues. V shed 6 bases and J shed 4 bases, with 10 bases lying between them. From germline, CDR1 is SGHVS and CDR2 FNYEAQ. CDR3 in DNA: TGTGCCAGCAGGGCAGGCGATTATAATTCACCCCTCCACTTT. It translates to CASRAGDYNSPLHF.

The J gene is TRBJ1-1, the V gene TRBV19, with D possibly matching TRBD1 (5 bases). This CDR3 comprises 15 residues. V was clipped by 3 bases and J by 5 bases, with 16 bases between them. Germline V gene sequence: CDR1 LNHDA, CDR2 SQIVND (reference sequence). CDR3 DNA: TGTGCCAGTAGTATTAGACCACTAGGGACGACTGAAGCTTTCTTT. This gives the protein CASSIRPLGTTEAFF.

The rearrangement joins TRBV10-3 to TRBJ1-5; tentative D call: TRBD1 (6 bases). This CDR3 comprises 13 residues. Germline assignment: CDR1 ENHRY and CDR2 SYGVKD. Trimming removed 7 bases at V and 5 bases at J, with 12 bases between. The DNA of the CDR3 is TGTGCCATCAAACAGGGACCCTATCAGCCCCAGCATTTT. This sequence encodes CAIKQGPYQPQHF.

This clonotype appeared a few times. The CDR3 DNA sequence: TGTGCCAGCAGTTTAACCCCGACGAGCGAGCAGTACTTC. Translation: CASSLTPTSEQYF. The chain combines TRBV27 with TRBJ2-7; D ambiguous. V shed 2 bases and J shed 6 bases, with 11 bases lying between them. Germline CDR1 is MNHEY and CDR2 is SMNVEV (reference sequence). The CDR3 has 13 residues.

This clonotype was counted only a few times. This chain connects TRBV4-1 to TRBJ2-7; 9 positions match TRBD1. The CDR3 is 16 amino acids. Trimming at V came to 0 bases and at J to 8 bases, leaving 11 bases not matched to a gene. In germline, CDR1 is MGHRA, CDR2 YSYEKL. The CDR3 is CASSQEKGTGNSQQYF. CDR3 bases: TGCGCCAGCAGCCAAGAGAAAGGGACAGGGAACTCGCAGCAGTACTTC.